The subject of this entry is one TCR beta chain. What it recognizes is unknown. Assay used: immunoSEQ multiplex PCR; TCRdb lists only in-frame clones, some missing. This sample has 150,000 to 200,000 clones, with 84% found just once. The sample originates from a study of cytomegalovirus exposure and HLA in healthy donors. Overall study findings and caveats: Among TCR sequences, most were rare, though some public TCRs appeared in many donors.

The germline V gene has CDR1 SGHTA and CDR2 FQGNSA. The V gene lost 2 bases and the J gene lost 6 bases, with 16 bases spanning the gap. CDR3 length: 15 amino acids. The sequenced sample consisted of PBMCs. The V gene is TRBV7-2, the J gene TRBJ1-1, with a tentative D call TRBD1 (5 bases). The source is a woman aged 18-29 years in good health and CMV-seropositive. Written as DNA, the CDR3 is TGTGCCAGCAGCTTACGTGTGGGGGAGGGCCCTGAAGCTTTCTTT. Its translation: CASSLRVGEGPEAFF.